Below are 14 T cell receptor beta chains sequenced from a single sample in a study of T cell responses to AZD1222 COVID-19 vaccine (dated by TCRdb to about 2021). To prepare the library, the immunoSEQ multiplex PCR assay was applied. Drawn from immuneACCESS, this table holds only the in-frame rearrangements with V and J called that TCRdb kept. Clones are partly lost; checked studies trace under half to an unresolved V gene and leave the rest unexplained. The sample table contains around 100,000 clones; only one count was recorded for about 86% of them. The ten largest make up about 15% of the sample. What this sample's time point label stands for: baseline before first vaccination. Sequencing was performed on peripheral blood, taken on day 0 of AZD1222 vaccination. All receptors derive from an adult in good health.

The V call is TRBV7-9, the J call TRBJ2-2; D might be TRBD2 (7 bases). CDR3 length: 16 amino acids. The V end was cut by 5 bases, the J end by 0 bases, with 13 bases between. In germline, CDR1 is SEHNR, CDR2 FQNEAQ (reference sequence). The CDR3 is CASSERGASNTGELFF. In nucleotides, the CDR3 is TGTGCCAGCAGCGAACGGGGGGCCTCGAACACCGGGGAGCTGTTTTTT. Looking up the rest from reference TRBV7-9 and TRBJ2-2 gives the full variable domain: DTGVSQNPRHKITKRGQNVTFRCDPISEHNRLYWYRQTLGQGPEFLTYFQNEAQLEKSRLLSDRFSAERPKGSFSTLEIQRTEQGDSAMYLCASSERGASNTGELFFGEGSRLTVL.

This chain joins TRBV24-1 and TRBJ2-1, with D unclear. The CDR3 runs 13 residues. CDR1 and CDR2 (germline): KGHDR, SFDVKD. V lost 5 bases and J 6 bases, leaving 10 bases between the germline ends. The CDR3 loop reads CATSVPRGNEQFF. The CDR3 region has the DNA TGTGCCACCAGTGTACCAAGAGGCAATGAGCAGTTCTTC.

V usage is TRBV12-3 or TRBV12-4 and J usage is TRBJ1-1, with a weak D call TRBD1 (5 bases). V dropped 1 base and J dropped 6 bases, with 9 bases sitting between them. CDR3 length: 13 residues. CDR3 region: CASSLGAGAEAFF. The CDR3 DNA reads as TGTGCCAGCAGTTTAGGTGCGGGGGCTGAAGCTTTCTTT.

The CDR3 region has the DNA TGTGCCAGCAGCTTAGAGCAGGGTTACGAGCAGTACTTC. This codes for CASSLEQGYEQYF. The chain employs TRBV11-3 and TRBJ2-7; D might be TRBD1 (5 bases). Germline assignment: CDR1 SGHNT and CDR2 YENEEA. Trimming left V 0 bases short and J 4 bases short, with 7 bases between. The CDR3 covers 13 residues.

The CDR3 loop reads CASKNWERVFF. The DNA of the CDR3 is TGTGCCAGCAAAAACTGGGAGAGGGTGTTCTTC. The chain is built from TRBV19 and TRBJ2-1; TRBD2 might be the D (5 bases). In germline, CDR1 is LNHDA, CDR2 SQIVND (reference sequence). This CDR3 is 11 amino acids long. V gave up 9 bases and J gave up 15 bases, with 18 bases separating them.

The chain is built from TRBV15 and TRBJ2-1; weak D call: TRBD2 (6 bases). V gave up 5 bases and J gave up 0 bases, with 11 bases separating them. Germline V lookup: CDR1 LNHNV, CDR2 YYDKDF (reference sequence). This CDR3 contains 15 residues. The chain's CDR3 is CATSRGGSSYNEQFF. The CDR3 DNA sequence: TGTGCCACCAGCCGCGGAGGGAGCTCCTACAATGAGCAGTTCTTC.

V is TRBV10-3 and J is TRBJ2-2; D is unresolved. The CDR3 is 13 residues long. CDR1 and CDR2 from the germline V gene are ENHRY and SYGVKD. The ends were cut back, 4 bases at V and 1 base at J, with 4 bases in the middle. CDR3 nucleotides: TGTGCCATCAGTGGGCAGAACACCGGGGAGCTGTTTTTT. Protein sequence: CAISGQNTGELFF.

V is TRBV7-2 and J is TRBJ2-1, with D uncertain. The length of the CDR3 is 15 residues. The V end lost 1 base, the J end lost 1 base, and 8 bases lay between the germline ends. From germline, CDR1 is SGHTA and CDR2 FQGNSA. The CDR3 reads CASSLGPSSYNEQFF. In DNA form, the CDR3 reads TGTGCCAGCAGCTTAGGTCCCTCTTCCTACAATGAGCAGTTCTTC.

This sequence joins TRBV7-2 and TRBJ1-1; TRBD1 matches 8 bases. Trimming removed 1 base from V and 0 bases from J; junction bases left unmatched: 7. Germline CDR1 reads SGHTA; CDR2 reads FQGNSA. The CDR3 consists of 17 residues. The CDR3: CASSLVSLGQVNTEAFF. CDR3 nucleotides: TGTGCCAGCAGCTTAGTAAGTTTGGGACAGGTGAACACTGAAGCTTTCTTT.

The rearrangement joins TRBV5-1 to TRBJ2-3, with 9 bases lining up with TRBD2. This CDR3 has 16 amino acids. Trimming removed 0 bases from V and 6 bases from J; junction bases left unmatched: 8. From germline, CDR1 is SGHRS and CDR2 YFSETQ. In DNA, the CDR3 is TGCGCCAGCAGCTTGGCCTTGGCGGGGGGGTCGGATACGCAGTATTTT. This sequence encodes CASSLALAGGSDTQYF.

CDR3 sequence: CASSGQGASIQYF. The CDR3 coding sequence is TGCGCCAGCAGCGGACAGGGGGCCAGCATTCAGTACTTC. The gene calls are TRBV10-1 and TRBJ2-4, with 11 positions matching TRBD1. The length of the CDR3 is 13 residues. Per germline, CDR1 WNHNN and CDR2 SYGVQD (reference sequence). The trim removed 6 bases at V and 9 bases at J, leaving 4 bases unmatched.

Only a few counts were recorded for this clone. This chain connects TRBV6-5 to TRBJ1-1; TRBD1 matches 8 bases. The CDR3 contains 13 residues. Germline assignment: CDR1 MNHEY and CDR2 SVGAGI. J was trimmed by 3 bases and V by 6 bases; bases with no gene match: 3. This CDR3 reads CASSLTGDTEAFF. The DNA for the CDR3 is TGTGCCAGCAGCCTGACAGGGGACACTGAAGCTTTCTTT.

V is TRBV3-1 (or the pseudogene TRBV3-2) and J is TRBJ1-3; D may be TRBD1 (5 bases). Germline V gives CDR1 LGHDT, CDR2 YNNKEL (reference sequence). V was cut by 4 bases and J by 0 bases, with 10 bases left in between. The CDR3 loop spans 15 amino acids. Here the CDR3 reads CASSPQGFSGNTIYF. In nucleotides, the CDR3 is TGTGCCAGCAGCCCGCAGGGTTTCTCTGGAAACACCATATATTTT.

V usage is TRBV27 and J usage is TRBJ1-2, with TRBD1 matching 8 bases. The CDR3 contains 13 residues. The germline V gene has CDR1 MNHEY and CDR2 SMNVEV (reference sequence). The J segment lost 7 bases and the V segment lost 6 bases, leaving 7 bases of the junction unmatched. The CDR3 region has the DNA TGTGCCAGCAGCCAGACAGGGGCTCTTGGCTACACCTTC. The encoded protein is CASSQTGALGYTF.